This entry lists 29 T cell receptor beta chains sequenced from one sample in a study of T cell responses to AZD1222 COVID-19 vaccine. Repertoires were generated with immunoSEQ multiplex PCR, while TCRdb's copy carries only in-frame clones and drops some. The sample includes 90,000 to 110,000 clones, 75% to 90% of them seen just once. Specimen: peripheral blood, collected on day 0 of AZD1222 vaccination. All receptors derive from an adult in good health.

This chain joins TRBV7-2 and TRBJ2-7; TRBD1 might be the D (6 bases). This CDR3 comprises 15 residues. Germline loops: CDR1 SGHTA, CDR2 FQGNSA. Trimming pared 1 base from V and 2 bases from J, leaving 12 bases between. CDR3 region: CASSLVGQFAYEQYF. CDR3 nucleotide sequence: TGTGCCAGCAGCTTAGTAGGACAGTTCGCCTACGAGCAGTACTTC. The full variable domain, in which reference TRBV7-2 and TRBJ2-7 provide the parts outside the CDR3, is GAGVSQSPSNKVTEKGKDVELRCDPISGHTALYWYRQSLGQGLEFLIYFQGNSAPDKSGLPSDRFSAERTGGSVSTLTIQRTQQEDSAVYLCASSLVGQFAYEQYFGPGTRLTVT.

Comments on this clone: Sequence at one end of the junction differs from germline and may be a read error. The V and J genes are TRBV6-2 or TRBV6-3 and TRBJ1-4; D is uncertain. Looked up from germline, CDR1 is MNHEY and CDR2 is SVGEGT. The CDR3 runs 14 residues. CDR3 region: CASSRRGTTEKLFF. The CDR3 DNA sequence: TGTGCCAGCAGCCGACGAGGCACTACTGAAAAACTGTTTTTT.

The rearrangement links TRBV6-2 or TRBV6-3 to TRBJ2-7, with 13 bases identical to TRBD2. Germline assignment: CDR1 MNHEY and CDR2 SVGEGT. The CDR3 has 17 residues. The ends lost 6 bases at V and 2 bases at J; junction bases unmatched: 10. CDR3 sequence reads: CASSPTSGRRLAYEQYF. CDR3 nucleotides: TGTGCCAGCAGCCCGACTAGCGGGAGGAGGTTGGCCTACGAGCAGTACTTC.

This chain connects TRBV29-1 to TRBJ2-5; TRBD1 matches 9 bases. Germline CDR1 SQVTM, CDR2 ANQGSEA. The CDR3 length is 14 residues. V trimming: 4 bases; J trimming: 7 bases; junction bases outside the gene matches: 10. CDR3 region: CSVVRPPGQGTQYF. The CDR3 coding sequence is TGCAGCGTTGTGCGGCCCCCGGGACAGGGGACCCAGTACTTC.

This chain joins TRBV30 and TRBJ2-1, with 7 bases matching TRBD1. Germline-derived CDR1 and CDR2 are GTSNPN and SVGIG (reference sequence). This CDR3 comprises 14 residues. V was pared by 5 bases and J by 0 bases, with 4 bases of the junction left unmatched. This CDR3 reads CAWSQGFSYNEQFF. CDR3 bases: TGTGCCTGGTCACAGGGGTTCTCCTACAATGAGCAGTTCTTC.

This clone showed up just a few times. The V and J genes are TRBV30 and TRBJ1-1; maybe TRBD1 (5 bases). V shed 5 bases and J shed 7 bases, with 17 bases lying between them. From germline, CDR1 is GTSNPN and CDR2 SVGIG (reference sequence). The CDR3 is 13 residues long. CDR3 coding DNA: TGTGCCTGGGGTAGAAGTGCGGGGGGTGAAGCTTTCTTT. It yields the protein CAWGRSAGGEAFF.

This sequence joins TRBV14 and TRBJ1-1; tentatively, D is TRBD1 (5 bases). Germline V gives CDR1 SGHDN, CDR2 FVKESK. The V end lost 4 bases, the J end lost 5 bases, and 11 bases lay between the germline ends. This CDR3 has 13 amino acids. The CDR3: CASSLVDSTEAFF. In DNA, the CDR3 is TGTGCCAGCAGCCTTGTTGACAGTACTGAAGCTTTCTTT.

The chain links TRBV27 to TRBJ2-7; 7 nucleotides agree with TRBD1. The CDR3 is 13 residues long. Germline CDR1 MNHEY, CDR2 SMNVEV (reference sequence). V lost 5 bases and J lost 3; bases outside the gene matches: 4. CDR3 loop: CASSLDRNYEQYF. DNA for the CDR3: TGTGCCAGCAGTCTGGACAGGAACTACGAGCAGTACTTC.

Here the CDR3 reads CASSQDCCRSTDTQYF. DNA of the CDR3: TGTGCCAGCAGCCAAGATTGTTGCAGAAGCACAGATACGCAGTATTTT. The chain is built from TRBV14 and TRBJ2-3; D gene uncertain. CDR1 and CDR2 from the germline V gene are SGHDN and FVKESK. The V gene lost 0 bases and the J gene lost 0 bases, with 10 bases spanning the gap. There are 16 residues in the CDR3. The complete variable domain, with remaining parts taken from reference TRBV14 and TRBJ2-3, reads EAGVTQFPSHSVIEKGQTVTLRCDPISGHDNLYWYRRVMGKEIKFLLHFVKESKQDESGMPNNRFLAERTGGTYSTLKVQPAELEDSGVYFCASSQDCCRSTDTQYFGPGTRLTVL.

The V and J genes are TRBV6-2 or TRBV6-3 and TRBJ1-3; D remains unclear. V lost 2 bases and J lost 4, with 12 bases in between. This CDR3 is built from 15 residues. The germline CDR1 and CDR2 sequences are MNHEY and SVGEGT. The CDR3 here is CASSYRPTAGNTIYF. The CDR3 nucleotides read TGTGCCAGCAGTTACCGTCCAACGGCGGGAAACACCATATATTTT.

The chain recombines TRBV12-5 with TRBJ1-2; D is possibly TRBD1 (6 bases). This CDR3 contains 14 residues. Deletions cut 5 bases from V and 4 bases from J, with 14 bases between. CDR1 is LGHNT, CDR2 FRNRAP, per germline. This CDR3 is CASGPPGVPYGYTF. CDR3 nucleotide sequence: TGTGCTAGTGGTCCCCCAGGGGTACCCTATGGCTACACCTTC.

This clone turned up a few times. V usage is TRBV5-6 and J usage is TRBJ1-2; D not certain. Germline loops: CDR1 SGHDT, CDR2 YYEEEE. The CDR3 loop spans 12 amino acids. Trimming took off 3 bases at V and 3 bases at J, with 6 bases between the two ends. CDR3 region: CASSSRDYGYTF. In nucleotides, the CDR3 is TGTGCCAGCAGCTCCCGGGACTATGGCTACACCTTC.

This clone was recorded once. The chain joins TRBV29-1 to TRBJ1-1; D is unclear. In germline, CDR1 is SQVTM, CDR2 ANQGSEA. The V and J ends lost 2 bases and 3 bases respectively, with 7 bases between them. The CDR3 has 12 amino acids. In nucleotides, the CDR3 is TGCAGCGTTGAAAGCTGGGACACTGAAGCTTTCTTT. Protein: CSVESWDTEAFF.

The J gene is TRBJ2-5, the V gene TRBV29-1; tentatively, D is TRBD1 (7 bases). There are 13 residues in the CDR3. Trimming took 8 bases from V and 4 from J, leaving 17 bases between them. Germline V gives CDR1 SQVTM, CDR2 ANQGSEA. The CDR3 loop is CSSRQGAGETQYF. CDR3 DNA sequence: TGCAGCTCACGACAGGGAGCGGGAGAGACCCAGTACTTC.

The sample holds a few counts of this clone. The chain links TRBV10-3 to TRBJ2-7; unclear D gene. This CDR3 contains 14 residues. Trimming pared 0 bases from V and 3 bases from J, leaving 9 bases between. The germline V gene encodes CDR1 ENHRY and CDR2 SYGVKD. CDR3 sequence (DNA): TGTGCCATCAGTGAGTCGGCCAGCGACTACGAGCAGTACTTC. Protein product: CAISESASDYEQYF.

The chain links TRBV5-4 to TRBJ2-1; 10 bases agree with TRBD1. The CDR3 is 15 amino acids. Germline CDR1 is SGHNT and CDR2 is YYREEE (reference sequence). V lost 5 bases, J lost 8 bases, and 10 bases stayed unmatched. The CDR3: CASRPGTGEVDEQFF. DNA for the CDR3: TGTGCCAGCAGGCCCGGGACAGGGGAGGTCGATGAGCAGTTCTTC.

V usage is TRBV28 and J usage is TRBJ1-2; D is unclear. This CDR3 spans 13 amino acids. V lost 9 bases to trimming and J lost 0 bases, with 11 bases between them. Germline CDR1 and CDR2: MDHEN and SYDVKM. The CDR3 sequence is CASKVGPNYGYTF. CDR3 bases: TGTGCCAGTAAGGTCGGCCCTAACTATGGCTACACCTTC.

The CDR3 protein is CASSPAANTEAFF. The CDR3 DNA reads TGTGCCAGCAGCCCCGCGGCGAACACTGAAGCTTTCTTT. V and J are TRBV6-2 or TRBV6-3 and TRBJ1-1; no reliable D call. There are 13 residues in the CDR3. Trimming shortened V by 6 bases and J by 1 base, and 9 bases separated the two germline ends. Germline CDR1 reads MNHEY; CDR2 reads SVGEGT.

The rearrangement joins TRBV5-1 to TRBJ2-7; D not resolved. V was clipped by 0 bases and J by 2 bases, with 3 bases between them. CDR1 and CDR2 (germline): SGHRS, YFSETQ. CDR3 length: 12 residues. CDR3 sequence reads: CASSLDTYEQYF. DNA for the CDR3: TGCGCCAGCAGCTTGGATACCTACGAGCAGTACTTC.

This rearrangement joins TRBV6-5 to TRBJ1-3; 7 bases agree with TRBD1. Germline assignment: CDR1 MNHEY and CDR2 SVGAGI. The CDR3 is made up of 13 amino acids. CDR3 protein: CASGGSSGNTIYF. DNA of the CDR3: TGTGCTTCAGGGGGGAGCTCTGGAAACACCATATATTTT.

The CDR3 DNA follows: TGTGCCACCAGCAGGGACAGGGGTTCGGAGACCCAGTACTTC. Translation: CATSRDRGSETQYF. The chain combines TRBV15 with TRBJ2-5, with TRBD1 matching over 9 bases. This CDR3 contains 14 residues. Trimming took 3 bases from V and 5 from J; bases not matched to a gene: 4. Germline V lookup: CDR1 LNHNV, CDR2 YYDKDF (reference sequence).

The J gene is TRBJ2-4, the V gene TRBV3-1 (or the pseudogene TRBV3-2), with 7 bases matching TRBD1. V gave up 4 bases and J gave up 6 bases; unmatched junction bases: 6. This CDR3 has 14 residues. Germline V lookup: CDR1 LGHDT, CDR2 YNNKEL (reference sequence). Here the CDR3 DNA reads TGTGCCAGCAGCCCTTCATACAGGGGAAACATTCAGTACTTC. Translation gives CASSPSYRGNIQYF.

This clone was seen a handful of times. V usage is TRBV7-3 and J usage is TRBJ2-2; D may be TRBD1 (5 bases). Germline CDR1 reads SGHTA; CDR2 reads FQGTGA. The V end was cut by 4 bases, the J end by 4 bases, with 13 bases between. The CDR3 is 15 residues long. CDR3 region: CASSSTVPFTGELFF. The DNA for the CDR3 is TGTGCCAGCAGCTCGACAGTACCGTTCACCGGGGAGCTGTTTTTT.

The chain links TRBV28 to TRBJ2-5; TRBD1 is a possible D gene (5 bases). This CDR3 is 17 amino acids long. Germline assignment: CDR1 MDHEN and CDR2 SYDVKM. V gave up 4 bases and J gave up 5 bases, with 23 bases separating them. The CDR3, as DNA: TGTGCCAGCAGTTCACTCTCCCCTTCCCTGTCAGGGGAGACCCAGTACTTC. Its translation: CASSSLSPSLSGETQYF.

The J gene is TRBJ1-1, the V gene TRBV5-6; possibly TRBD1 for D (6 bases). With 0 bases removed from V and 1 base from J, the gap between germline ends came to 16 bases. The CDR3 sequence is 17 residues long. CDR1 and CDR2 (germline): SGHDT, YYEEEE. The CDR3 DNA reads as TGTGCCAGCAGCTTGGGCCCTAAACAGGGTTGGAACACTGAAGCTTTCTTT. It yields the protein CASSLGPKQGWNTEAFF.

In its sample, this clone was seen a few times. V gene TRBV6-5 combines with J gene TRBJ2-7; 7 bases are shared with TRBD2. With V trimmed by 7 bases and J by 3 bases, 9 bases remained unmatched. The germline V gene encodes CDR1 MNHEY and CDR2 SVGAGI. This CDR3 contains 14 residues. The CDR3 region has the DNA TGTGCCAGCACCCCAAGCGGGGCTAACTACGAGCAGTACTTC. It is translated as CASTPSGANYEQYF.

CDR3 loop: CASSGGGKQYF. The CDR3 DNA is TGTGCCAGCAGTGGGGGGGGTAAGCAGTACTTC. The rearrangement joins TRBV25-1 to TRBJ2-7; 7 nucleotides align to TRBD2. CDR3 length: 11 residues. The germline gives CDR1 MGHDK, CDR2 SYGVNS. The junction had 2 bases not matched to a gene; V was cut back by 4 bases and J by 8 bases.

The V and J genes are TRBV28 and TRBJ1-2; 8 bases line up with TRBD1. CDR3 length: 14 residues. Germline values: CDR1 MDHEN, CDR2 SYDVKM. V lost 6 bases, J lost 8 bases, and 11 bases stayed unmatched. This chain's CDR3 is CASRAGQETGGYTF. The CDR3 nucleotides are TGTGCCAGCAGGGCGGGACAGGAGACGGGGGGCTACACCTTC.

The genes are TRBV4-2 and TRBJ2-5; 11 nucleotides align to TRBD1. This CDR3 comprises 17 residues. Trimming removed 1 base from V and 4 bases from J; junction bases left unmatched: 8. CDR1 and CDR2 (germline): LGHNA, YNFKEQ. The CDR3, as DNA: TGTGCCAGCAGCCAAGCGGGACAGGGGGACTCGGGAGAGACCCAGTACTTC. It specifies CASSQAGQGDSGETQYF.